The rows below give T cell receptor beta chains drawn from one sample of a study of blood T cell repertoires in COVID-19. TCRdb's table, derived via immunoSEQ multiplex PCR, lists solely in-frame clones and lacks some. The table records over 200,000 clones, 85% to 90% of them present only once. Sequenced sample: PBMCs or T cells enriched from blood (not recorded which). All receptors come from a man aged 40-50 years who had recovered from COVID-19. Each CDR3 is given with its conserved first and last residue. D genes are given only for firm matches. For some rows the clone size is stated as once, few or many, or as a class when expanded; others skip it.

j_call,d_call,v_call,clone_size,cdr3_aa,cdr3_nt
TRBJ1-2,TRBD1,TRBV28,.,CASSLILPGQSYTF,TGTGCCAGCAGTCTAATACTGCCGGGACAGAGCTACACCTTC
TRBJ1-1,TRBD1,TRBV18,.,CASLGQGARLRLRAFF,TGTGCCAGCCTGGGACAGGGGGCAAGATTGAGGCTTCGAGCTTTCTTT
TRBJ1-1,.,TRBV11-2,.,CASSLVRGWNTEAFF,TGTGCCAGCAGCTTAGTAAGAGGATGGAACACTGAAGCTTTCTTT
TRBJ2-4,TRBD1,TRBV29-1,.,CSVEDPDRDFNIQYF,TGCAGCGTTGAAGATCCGGACAGGGATTTTAACATTCAGTACTTC
TRBJ1-2,TRBD1,TRBV7-9,.,CASIRQGENYGYTF,TGTGCCAGCATAAGACAGGGGGAAAACTATGGCTACACCTTC
TRBJ2-7,TRBD2,TRBV19,.,CASSRDSGHAYEQYF,TGTGCCAGTAGCCGGGATAGCGGGCACGCCTACGAGCAGTACTTC
TRBJ1-3,.,TRBV9,.,CASSVALSDSGNTIYF,TGTGCCAGCAGCGTAGCTCTCAGTGACTCTGGAAACACCATATATTTT
TRBJ2-7,.,TRBV12-2,few,CASRPRQDFHYEQYF,TGTGCAAGTCGCCCGAGACAGGACTTTCACTACGAGCAGTACTTC
TRBJ2-1,TRBD2,TRBV5-5,.,CASSSTSGYNEQFF,TGTGCCAGCAGCTCGACTAGCGGATACAATGAGCAGTTCTTC
TRBJ2-1,.,TRBV29-1,.,CSVDPGGFSSYNEQFF,TGCAGCGTTGACCCTGGGGGCTTCAGCTCCTACAATGAGCAGTTCTTC
TRBJ2-1,.,TRBV5-1,.,CASSLGTGSNEQFF,TGCGCCAGCAGCTTGGGTACAGGGTCAAATGAGCAGTTCTTC
TRBJ1-1,.,TRBV30,.,CAWSVGGNTEAFF,TGTGCCTGGAGTGTCGGAGGGAACACTGAAGCTTTCTTT
TRBJ1-4,.,TRBV18,.,CASSPRGGTNEKLFF,TGTGCCAGCTCACCACGCGGGGGAACTAATGAAAAACTGTTTTTT
TRBJ2-3,TRBD1,TRBV11-3,.,CASSRQGAADTQYF,TGTGCCAGCAGTCGCCAGGGGGCGGCAGATACGCAGTATTTT
TRBJ1-1,TRBD1,TRBV10-2,once,CASSPPRTGNTEAFF,TGCGCCAGCAGTCCACCTCGGACAGGGAACACTGAAGCTTTCTTT
TRBJ2-7,TRBD1,TRBV27,.,CASSPGGPGLDYEQYF,TGTGCCAGCAGTCCAGGGGGCCCGGGTCTCGACTACGAGCAGTACTTC
TRBJ1-5,.,TRBV30,.,CAWSLRMGRQPQHF,TGTGCCTGGAGTCTCCGTATGGGGCGGCAGCCCCAGCATTTT
TRBJ1-1,TRBD1,TRBV7-9,.,CASSTRTGTGGTEAFF,TGTGCCAGCAGCACCCGAACCGGGACAGGGGGCACTGAAGCTTTCTTT
TRBJ2-2,.,TRBV10-2,.,CASSESTPGANTGELFF,TGCGCCAGCAGTGAGTCGACGCCGGGGGCGAACACCGGGGAGCTGTTTTTT
TRBJ1-2,.,TRBV9,.,CASSAPGGINGYTF,TGTGCCAGCAGCGCGCCGGGGGGGATTAATGGCTACACCTTC
TRBJ1-6,TRBD1,TRBV7-9,.,CASSLLDRSLRNSPLHF,TGTGCCAGCAGCTTATTGGACAGGTCGCTGCGGAATTCACCCCTCCACTTT
TRBJ2-5,TRBD2,TRBV10-2,.,CASSDPGTREETQYF,TGCGCCAGCAGTGACCCCGGGACTAGAGAGGAGACCCAGTACTTC
TRBJ1-5,TRBD1,TRBV6-1,.,CASSEDRNSNQPQHF,TGTGCCAGCAGTGAGGACAGGAATAGCAATCAGCCCCAGCATTTT
TRBJ1-2,.,TRBV2,.,CASSELLGKEYGYTF,TGTGCCAGCAGTGAATTGTTAGGCAAGGAGTATGGCTACACCTTC
TRBJ2-7,.,TRBV6-1,.,CASSEALGPGSNEQYF,TGTGCCAGCAGTGAAGCACTTGGGCCGGGGTCCAACGAGCAGTACTTC
TRBJ2-3,.,TRBV5-1,.,CASSYTDTQYF,TGCGCCAGCAGTTACACAGATACGCAGTATTTT
TRBJ2-2,TRBD2,TRBV2,.,CASSGSSGATGELFF,TGTGCCAGCAGTGGATCTAGCGGGGCGACCGGGGAGCTGTTTTTT
TRBJ1-2,.,TRBV7-2,.,CASSLGRTTISNYGYTF,TGTGCCAGCAGCTTAGGGCGGACTACTATTTCTAACTATGGCTACACCTTC
TRBJ1-1,.,TRBV20-1,.,CSAGGYTEAFF,TGCAGTGCAGGAGGGTACACTGAAGCTTTCTTT
TRBJ1-5,TRBD1,TRBV19,.,CASSTSGGLINQPQHF,TGTGCCAGTAGTACATCAGGGGGCCTTATCAATCAGCCCCAGCATTTT
TRBJ2-5,TRBD2,TRBV7-3,.,CASSLRTSGRFETQYF,TGTGCCAGCAGCTTGCGGACTAGCGGGAGGTTTGAGACCCAGTACTTC
TRBJ1-1,.,TRBV4-3,.,CASSRGVLGQIEAFF,TGCGCCAGCAGCCGGGGGGTTCTGGGGCAGATTGAAGCTTTCTTT
TRBJ1-5,TRBD1,TRBV12-5,.,CASGLTPGQGLGNQPQHF,TGTGCTAGTGGTTTGACTCCGGGACAGGGACTTGGGAATCAGCCCCAGCATTTT
TRBJ2-3,TRBD1,TRBV6-5,once,CASSRGQGAWDTQYF,TGTGCCAGCAGTCGGGGACAGGGGGCATGGGATACGCAGTATTTT
TRBJ1-4,.,TRBV4-1,.,CASSSPGSTNEKLFF,TGCGCCAGCAGCTCACCAGGGTCAACTAATGAAAAACTGTTTTTT
TRBJ2-1,TRBD2,TRBV6-5,.,CASRVAGGSYNEQFF,TGTGCCAGCAGGGTAGCGGGGGGCTCCTACAATGAGCAGTTCTTC
TRBJ1-1,.,TRBV7-3,few,CASSLTYRENTEAFF,TGTGCCAGCAGCTTAACGTACAGGGAGAACACTGAAGCTTTCTTT
TRBJ1-2,.,TRBV4-1,.,CASSQDGGEYYGYTF,TGCGCCAGCAGCCAAGATGGGGGGGAATACTATGGCTACACCTTC
TRBJ1-6,.,TRBV12-3/TRBV12-4,.,CASSQAGVSLHF,TGTGCCAGCAGTCAAGCCGGGGTCTCCCTCCACTTT
TRBJ2-7,.,TRBV30,.,CAWSRGRSYEQYF,TGTGCCTGGAGTCGGGGTAGGTCCTACGAGCAGTACTTC
TRBJ1-2,TRBD1,TRBV27,.,CASSPGTGDANYGYTF,TGTGCCAGCAGTCCCGGGACAGGGGACGCTAACTATGGCTACACCTTC
TRBJ2-3,TRBD2,TRBV4-2,once,CASSSILAGGEDTQYF,TGTGCCAGCAGCTCAATTCTAGCGGGAGGTGAAGATACGCAGTATTTT
TRBJ2-1,TRBD2,TRBV7-3,.,CASSPHAGGVYNEQFF,TGTGCCAGCAGCCCCCATGCGGGAGGAGTCTACAATGAGCAGTTCTTC
TRBJ2-3,TRBD2,TRBV4-3,.,CASSQEGRGLTDTQYF,TGCGCCAGCAGCCAAGAAGGGAGGGGACTTACAGATACGCAGTATTTT
TRBJ1-2,.,TRBV16,.,CASSQNRQAPFGYTF,TGTGCCAGCAGCCAAAATAGGCAGGCCCCGTTTGGCTACACCTTC
TRBJ2-3,.,TRBV10-3,.,CAISDPRHEETDTQYF,TGTGCCATCAGTGACCCCCGACACGAAGAAACAGATACGCAGTATTTT
TRBJ1-1,.,TRBV18,.,CASSPVEGANTEAFF,TGTGCCAGCTCACCAGTCGAAGGGGCGAACACTGAAGCTTTCTTT
TRBJ1-2,.,TRBV3-1/TRBV3-2,.,CASSQVGGLSYGYTF,TGTGCCAGCAGCCAAGTCGGGGGACTGAGCTATGGCTACACCTTC
TRBJ1-3,.,TRBV7-2,.,CASSLDRERPGNTIYF,TGTGCCAGCAGCTTAGACAGAGAGAGACCTGGAAACACCATATATTTT
TRBJ1-5,.,TRBV24-1,.,CATSEVQELHNQPQHF,TGTGCCACCAGTGAAGTACAGGAACTCCACAATCAGCCCCAGCATTTT
TRBJ1-1,.,TRBV7-2,.,CASSLGLLTGSSF,TGTGCCAGCAGCTTAGGACTTCTGACAGGTTCGAGCTTT
TRBJ2-5,TRBD1,TRBV4-3,.,CASSSRDRGNVETQYF,TGCGCCAGCAGCTCGCGGGACAGGGGGAATGTAGAGACCCAGTACTTC
TRBJ1-4,TRBD1,TRBV7-2,.,CASSLGQGAYEKLFF,TGTGCCAGCAGCCTCGGACAGGGGGCCTATGAAAAACTGTTTTTT
TRBJ2-7,TRBD2,TRBV28,.,CASSLKGTSNREQYF,TGTGCCAGCAGTTTAAAAGGGACTAGTAATCGCGAGCAGTACTTC
TRBJ2-7,TRBD1,TRBV30,.,CAWHRGGQYF,TGTGCCTGGCACAGGGGCGGGCAGTACTTC
TRBJ1-1,TRBD1,TRBV30,many,CAWSYMSGQGLSEAFF,TGTGCCTGGAGTTATATGAGTGGACAGGGGCTCTCTGAAGCTTTCTTT
TRBJ2-3,.,TRBV4-2,.,CASSQGPDTQYF,TGTGCCAGCAGCCAAGGGCCAGATACGCAGTATTTT